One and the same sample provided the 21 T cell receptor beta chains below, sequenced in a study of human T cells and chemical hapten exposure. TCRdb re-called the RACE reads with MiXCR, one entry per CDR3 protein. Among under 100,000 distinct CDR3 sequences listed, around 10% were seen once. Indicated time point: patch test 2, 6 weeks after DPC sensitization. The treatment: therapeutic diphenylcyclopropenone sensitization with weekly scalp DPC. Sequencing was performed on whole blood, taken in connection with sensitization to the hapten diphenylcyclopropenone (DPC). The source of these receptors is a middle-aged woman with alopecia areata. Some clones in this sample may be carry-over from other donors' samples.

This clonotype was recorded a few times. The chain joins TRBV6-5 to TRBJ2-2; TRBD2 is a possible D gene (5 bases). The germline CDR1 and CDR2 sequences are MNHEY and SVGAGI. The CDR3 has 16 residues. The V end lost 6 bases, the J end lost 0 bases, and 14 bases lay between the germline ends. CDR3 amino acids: CASSPAGAANTGELFF. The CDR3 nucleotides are TGTGCCAGCAGCCCCGCGGGCGCCGCGAACACCGGGGAGCTGTTTTTT.

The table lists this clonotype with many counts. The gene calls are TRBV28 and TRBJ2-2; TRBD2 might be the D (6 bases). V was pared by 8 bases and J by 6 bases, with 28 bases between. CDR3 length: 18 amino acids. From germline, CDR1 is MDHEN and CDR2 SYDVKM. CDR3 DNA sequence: TGTGCCAGCCTTAGTTTTGGAGTCTGGGGGGATCCGTCCGGGGAGCTGTTTTTT. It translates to CASLSFGVWGDPSGELFF.

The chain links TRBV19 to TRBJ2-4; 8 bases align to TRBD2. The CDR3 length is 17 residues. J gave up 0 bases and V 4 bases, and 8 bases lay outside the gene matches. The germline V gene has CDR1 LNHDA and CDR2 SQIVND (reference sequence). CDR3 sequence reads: CASSTSGSSLAKNIQYF. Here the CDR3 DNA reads TGTGCCAGTAGTACGAGCGGGAGTTCTTTAGCCAAAAACATTCAGTACTTC.

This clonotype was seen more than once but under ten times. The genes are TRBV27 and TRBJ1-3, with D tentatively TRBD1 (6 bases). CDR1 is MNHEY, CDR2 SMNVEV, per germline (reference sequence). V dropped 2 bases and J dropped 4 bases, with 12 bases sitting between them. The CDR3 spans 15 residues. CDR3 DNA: TGTGCCAGCAGTTTACTGGGGGGCTACGGAAACACCATATATTTT. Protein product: CASSLLGGYGNTIYF.

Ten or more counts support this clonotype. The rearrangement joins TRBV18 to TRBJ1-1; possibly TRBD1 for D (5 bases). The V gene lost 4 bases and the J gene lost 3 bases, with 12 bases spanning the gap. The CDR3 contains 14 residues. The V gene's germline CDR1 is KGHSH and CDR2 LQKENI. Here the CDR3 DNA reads TGTGCCAGCTCACGGGAGCAGGGCTACACTGAAGCTTTCTTT. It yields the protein CASSREQGYTEAFF.

The CDR3 region is CASSLRPLSGNTIYF. CDR3 in DNA: TGTGCCAGCAGCTTAAGGCCCCTGTCTGGAAACACCATATATTTT. The chain couples TRBV11-1 to TRBJ1-3; D gene uncertain. Trimming shortened V by 2 bases and J by 1 base, and 9 bases separated the two germline ends. Per the germline V gene, CDR1 is SGHAT and CDR2 is FQDESV (reference sequence). The CDR3 contains 15 residues.

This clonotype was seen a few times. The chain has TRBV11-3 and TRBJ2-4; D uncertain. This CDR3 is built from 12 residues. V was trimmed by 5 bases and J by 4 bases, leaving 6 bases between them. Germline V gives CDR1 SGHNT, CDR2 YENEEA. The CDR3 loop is CASSDKKNIQYF. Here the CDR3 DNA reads TGTGCCAGCAGCGACAAGAAAAACATTCAGTACTTC. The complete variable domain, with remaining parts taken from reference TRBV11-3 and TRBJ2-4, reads EAGVVQSPRYKIIEKKQPVAFWCNPISGHNTLYWYLQNLGQGPELLIRYENEEAVDDSQLPKDRFSAERLKGVDSTLKIQPAELGDSAVYLCASSDKKNIQYFGAGTRLSVL.

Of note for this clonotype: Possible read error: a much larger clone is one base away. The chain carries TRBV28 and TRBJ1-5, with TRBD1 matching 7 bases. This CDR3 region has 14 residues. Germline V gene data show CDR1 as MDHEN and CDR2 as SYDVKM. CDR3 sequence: CASNQQGRWQPQQF. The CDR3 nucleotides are TGTGCCAGCAATCAACAGGGGCGATGGCAGCCCCAGCAATTT.

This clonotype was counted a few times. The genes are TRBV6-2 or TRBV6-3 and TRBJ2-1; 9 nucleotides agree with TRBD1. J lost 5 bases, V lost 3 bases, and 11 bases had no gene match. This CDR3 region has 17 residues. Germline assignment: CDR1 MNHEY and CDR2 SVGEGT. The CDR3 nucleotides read TGTGCCAGCAGTTATGGGGGACAGGGTTGGAGGAACAATGAGCAGTTCTTC. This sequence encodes CASSYGGQGWRNNEQFF.

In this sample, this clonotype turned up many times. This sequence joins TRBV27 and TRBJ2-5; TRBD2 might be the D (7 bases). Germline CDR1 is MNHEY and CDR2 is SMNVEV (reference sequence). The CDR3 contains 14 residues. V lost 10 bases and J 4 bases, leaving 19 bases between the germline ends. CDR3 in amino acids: CATQGSGVAETQYF. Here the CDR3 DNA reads TGTGCCACCCAGGGGAGCGGGGTCGCAGAGACCCAGTACTTC.

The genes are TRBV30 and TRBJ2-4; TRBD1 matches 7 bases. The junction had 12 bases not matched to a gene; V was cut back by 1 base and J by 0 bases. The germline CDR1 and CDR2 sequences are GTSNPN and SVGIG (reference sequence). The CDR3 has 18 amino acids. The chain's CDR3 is CAWSGRVTGARAKNIQYF. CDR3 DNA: TGTGCCTGGAGTGGCCGGGTAACAGGGGCCCGAGCCAAAAACATTCAGTACTTC.

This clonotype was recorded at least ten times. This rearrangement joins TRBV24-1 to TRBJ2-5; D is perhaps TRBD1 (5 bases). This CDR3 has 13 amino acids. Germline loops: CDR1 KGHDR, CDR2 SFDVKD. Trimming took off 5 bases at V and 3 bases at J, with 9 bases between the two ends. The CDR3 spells CATSAGSEETQYF. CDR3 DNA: TGTGCCACCAGTGCAGGGTCGGAAGAGACCCAGTACTTC.

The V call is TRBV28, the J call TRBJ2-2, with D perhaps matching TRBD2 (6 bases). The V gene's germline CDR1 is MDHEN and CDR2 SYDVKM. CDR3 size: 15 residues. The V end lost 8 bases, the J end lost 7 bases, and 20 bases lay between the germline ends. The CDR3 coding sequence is TGTGCCAGCGGCCCCCCCCGCGGGACCGGCGGGGAGCTGTTTTTT. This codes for CASGPPRGTGGELFF.

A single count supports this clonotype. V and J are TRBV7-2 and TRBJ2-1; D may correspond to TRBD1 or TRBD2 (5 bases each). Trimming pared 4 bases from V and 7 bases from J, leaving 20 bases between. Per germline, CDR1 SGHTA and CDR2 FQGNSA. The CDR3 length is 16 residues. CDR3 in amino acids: CASSSDGTRKINEQFF. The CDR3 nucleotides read TGTGCCAGCAGCTCGGATGGGACGAGGAAGATTAATGAGCAGTTCTTC.

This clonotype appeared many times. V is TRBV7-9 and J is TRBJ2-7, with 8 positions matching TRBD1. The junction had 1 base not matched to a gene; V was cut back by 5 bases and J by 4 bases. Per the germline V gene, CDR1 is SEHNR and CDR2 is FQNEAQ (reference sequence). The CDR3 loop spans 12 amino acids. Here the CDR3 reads CASSRTGYEQYF. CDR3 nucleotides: TGTGCCAGCAGCCGGACAGGGTACGAGCAGTACTTC.

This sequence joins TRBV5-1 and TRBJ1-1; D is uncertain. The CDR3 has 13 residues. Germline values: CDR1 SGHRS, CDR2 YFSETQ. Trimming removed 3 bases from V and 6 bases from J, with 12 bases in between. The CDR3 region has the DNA TGCGCCAGCAGCTCCCACGTTGGGGCTGAAGCTTTCTTT. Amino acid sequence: CASSSHVGAEAFF.

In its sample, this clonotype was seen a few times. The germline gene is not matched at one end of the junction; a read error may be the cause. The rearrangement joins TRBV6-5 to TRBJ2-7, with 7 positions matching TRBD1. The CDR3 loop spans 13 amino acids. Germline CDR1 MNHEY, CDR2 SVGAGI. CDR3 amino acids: CASTYSTGYEQYF. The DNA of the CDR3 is TGTGCCAGCACTTACTCGACAGGGTACGAGCAGTACTTC.

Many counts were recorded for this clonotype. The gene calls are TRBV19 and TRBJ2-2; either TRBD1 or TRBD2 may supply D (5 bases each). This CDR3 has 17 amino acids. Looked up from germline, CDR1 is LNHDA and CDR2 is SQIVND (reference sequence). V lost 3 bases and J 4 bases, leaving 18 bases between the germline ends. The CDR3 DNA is TGTGCCAGTAGTATCTCGTGGGGGACCGGCCGCACCGGGGAGCTGTTTTTT. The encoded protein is CASSISWGTGRTGELFF.

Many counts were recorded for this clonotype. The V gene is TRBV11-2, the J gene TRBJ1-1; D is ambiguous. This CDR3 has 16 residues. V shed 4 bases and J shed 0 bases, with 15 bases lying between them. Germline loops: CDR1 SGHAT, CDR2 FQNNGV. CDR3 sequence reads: CASSSNRGGMNTEAFF. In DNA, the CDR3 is TGTGCCAGCAGCTCCAATCGTGGCGGCATGAACACTGAAGCTTTCTTT.

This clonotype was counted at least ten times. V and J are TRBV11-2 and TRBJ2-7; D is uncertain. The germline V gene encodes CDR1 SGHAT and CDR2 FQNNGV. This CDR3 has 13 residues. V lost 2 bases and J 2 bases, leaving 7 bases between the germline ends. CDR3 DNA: TGTGCCAGCAGCTTAATGGGGACCTACGAGCAGTACTTC. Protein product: CASSLMGTYEQYF. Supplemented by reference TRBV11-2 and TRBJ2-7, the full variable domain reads EAGVAQSPRYKIIEKRQSVAFWCNPISGHATLYWYQQILGQGPKLLIQFQNNGVVDDSQLPKDRFSAERLKGVDSTLKIQPAKLEDSAVYLCASSLMGTYEQYFGPGTRLTVT.

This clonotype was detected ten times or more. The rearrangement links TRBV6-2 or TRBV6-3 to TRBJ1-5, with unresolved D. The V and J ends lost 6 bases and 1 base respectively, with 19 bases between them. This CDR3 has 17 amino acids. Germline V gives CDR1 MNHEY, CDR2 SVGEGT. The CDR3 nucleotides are TGTGCCAGCAGCCTTATTTCCGGGCCTGGAAGCAATCAGCCCCAGCATTTT. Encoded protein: CASSLISGPGSNQPQHF.